The 9 T cell receptor beta chains given below trace back to one sample, sequenced in a study of CD8 T cells in ankylosing spondylitis. Study results and limitations: What appeared characteristic of ankylosing spondylitis blood was a TCR beta motif of eight highly homologous variants.

TCRdb independently ran MiXCR on the 5' RACE reads; one entry per CDR3 protein. The profile shows around 490,000 distinct CDR3 sequences, 5.3% of them singletons. For these TCRs, the target antigens are not known. Sequencing input: blood, either unsorted or a sorted T cell fraction (not recorded which). These receptors all stem from a male donor with ankylosing spondylitis.

This clonotype was counted at least ten times. The chain joins TRBV20-1 to TRBJ2-7; D is undetermined. The CDR3 totals 13 residues. Germline V gene sequence: CDR1 DFQATT, CDR2 SNEGSKA (reference sequence). The V end lost 6 bases, the J end lost 3 bases, and 15 bases lay between the germline ends. The CDR3 here is CSAGPPDGYEQYF. The CDR3 DNA reads TGCAGTGCCGGGCCTCCTGATGGCTACGAGCAGTACTTC.

The chain employs TRBV28 and TRBJ2-1; D possibly uses TRBD1 or TRBD2 (5 bases each). The CDR3 totals 16 residues. Germline assignment: CDR1 MDHEN and CDR2 SYDVKM. V shed 5 bases and J shed 2 bases, with 16 bases lying between them. The DNA for the CDR3 is TGTGCCAGCAGTCTTCGTGGGGGAGCTCCCTACAATGAGCAGTTCTTC. Protein product: CASSLRGGAPYNEQFF.

There are many counts of this clonotype. V usage is TRBV4-2 and J usage is TRBJ1-3; D call uncertain. This CDR3 comprises 16 residues. Trimming took 2 bases from V and 0 from J, leaving 11 bases between them. CDR1 and CDR2 (germline): LGHNA, YNFKEQ. Here the CDR3 DNA reads TGTGCCAGCAGCCAAATTGTCCGGAGCTCTGGAAACACCATATATTTT. Its protein product is CASSQIVRSSGNTIYF.

This rearrangement joins TRBV18 to TRBJ1-1; no definite D call. Looked up from germline, CDR1 is KGHSH and CDR2 is LQKENI. The V end lost 6 bases, the J end lost 7 bases, and 21 bases lay between the germline ends. The CDR3 totals 15 residues. The CDR3 DNA reads as TGTGCCAGCTCCTCCAATAGAGGAAAACTTATTGAAGCTTTCTTT. Its translation is CASSSNRGKLIEAFF.

This clonotype was seen at least ten times. The chain carries TRBV10-3 and TRBJ1-1; 7 bases fit TRBD1. Trimming at V came to 0 bases and at J to 5 bases, leaving 3 bases not matched to a gene. The CDR3 runs to 14 residues. CDR1 is ENHRY and CDR2 is SYGVKD in the germline V gene. The DNA for the CDR3 is TGTGCCATCAGTGAGTCCAGGGGGGGAACTGAAGCTTTCTTT. Translating it yields CAISESRGGTEAFF.

This clonotype was found many times. In DNA, the CDR3 is TGCAGCGTTGTAGGGACAGGGGTGTTGCGAGAGACCCAGTACTTC. Amino acids: CSVVGTGVLRETQYF. V is TRBV29-1 and J is TRBJ2-5; 10 nucleotides line up with TRBD1. After removal of 4 bases from V and 4 bases from J, the junction contained 9 bases not matched to a gene. This CDR3 has 15 residues. The germline gives CDR1 SQVTM, CDR2 ANQGSEA.

At least ten counts were recorded for this clonotype. This chain connects TRBV5-1 to TRBJ2-2; TRBD1 agrees at 8 bases. Trimming cost V 4 bases and J 6 bases; bases outside gene matches: 8. Germline CDR1 reads SGHRS; CDR2 reads YFSETQ. This CDR3 contains 15 residues. CDR3 DNA: TGCGCCAGCAGCCGGTTGACAGGGGCCGCCGGGGAGCTGTTTTTT. Translating gives CASSRLTGAAGELFF. Using reference TRBV5-1 and TRBJ2-2 for the parts outside the CDR3, the full variable domain is KAGVTQTPRYLIKTRGQQVTLSCSPISGHRSVSWYQQTPGQGLQFLFEYFSETQRNKGNFPGRFSGRQFSNSRSEMNVSTLELGDSALYLCASSRLTGAAGELFFGEGSRLTVL.

V is TRBV20-1 and J is TRBJ2-3; tentative D call: TRBD1 (5 bases). From germline, CDR1 is DFQATT and CDR2 SNEGSKA (reference sequence). This CDR3 contains 14 residues. Deletions cut 4 bases from V and 2 bases from J, with 13 bases between. The CDR3 nucleotides are TGCAGTGCTATGAACCCGGACAACACAGATACGCAGTATTTT. It codes for CSAMNPDNTDTQYF.

The chain uses TRBV10-3 and TRBJ2-5; D ambiguous. V shed 0 bases and J shed 1 base, with 9 bases lying between them. The CDR3 loop spans 15 amino acids. Germline CDR1 reads ENHRY; CDR2 reads SYGVKD. CDR3 region: CAISESWSAQETQYF. CDR3 DNA sequence: TGTGCCATCAGTGAGTCTTGGTCAGCCCAAGAGACCCAGTACTTC.